The clone carrying this TCR beta chain was seen many times. The sample originates from a study of HIV-infected patients and healthy controls. Germline-derived CDR1 and CDR2 are DFQATT and SNEGSKA (reference sequence). The CDR3 loop spans 14 amino acids. Trimming removed 3 bases from V and 3 bases from J, with 14 bases in between. About 550 ng RNA was reverse transcribed with alpha and beta constant-region primers. Separate chain-specific third strand synthesis with multiplexing indices produced the alpha and beta libraries. The cDNA received a 5' RACE adapter containing a random hexamer plus an SP2 sequencing primer site. A roughly 20-cycle PCR with P5s and P7 primers followed a short adapter-adding first PCR. Each CDR3 protein gets one entry after TCRdb re-called the 5' RACE reads with MiXCR. The sample lists roughly 9,300 distinct CDR3 sequences; 10% were seen once. No cell fractionation was done, so the repertoire covers all unsorted peripheral blood T cells. Donors were HIV-infected adults who had not yet started antiretroviral therapy but were about to begin.

Here the sequenced sample was blood, taken before antiretroviral therapy. V and J are TRBV20-1 and TRBJ1-1; D unresolved. This clonotype was obtained from an adult with HIV infection. CDR3 sequence reads: CSASDSGMDTEAFF. Written as DNA, the CDR3 is TGCAGTGCTAGCGACTCTGGAATGGACACTGAAGCTTTCTTT.